This TCR delta chain was sequenced in a study of human gamma delta and Vdelta1 T cells. TCRdb reapplied CATT to the PCR reads. The table shows roughly 6,000 delta-chain clones, with 40% to 50% occurring only once. Notes on this clone: What it binds is not known.

CDR1 and CDR2 from the germline V gene are TSWWSYY and QGS. CDR3 length: 20 residues. The germline V and J ends were trimmed by 2 bases and 2 bases, with 27 bases remaining between them. This receptor was identified in a human donor in good health. Sequencing was performed on Vdelta1 gamma-delta T cells from blood grown in culture (DOT cells). The chain recombines TRDV1 with TRDJ1, with D maybe TRDD2 (7 bases). The CDR3 is CALGEGGLSYVWGKTDKLIF. CDR3 sequence (DNA): TGTGCTCTTGGGGAAGGCGGGCTTTCCTACGTCTGGGGCAAAACCGATAAACTCATCTTT.